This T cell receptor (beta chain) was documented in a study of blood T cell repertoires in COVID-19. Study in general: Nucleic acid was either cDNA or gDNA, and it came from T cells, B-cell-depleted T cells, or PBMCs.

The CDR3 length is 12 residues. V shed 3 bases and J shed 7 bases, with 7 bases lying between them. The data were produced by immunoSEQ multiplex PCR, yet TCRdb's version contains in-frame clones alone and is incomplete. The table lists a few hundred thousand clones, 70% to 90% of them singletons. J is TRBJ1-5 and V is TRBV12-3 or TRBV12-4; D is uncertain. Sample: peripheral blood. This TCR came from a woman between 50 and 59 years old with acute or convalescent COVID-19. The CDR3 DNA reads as TGTGCCAGCAGTTTGAGCTCCCAGCCCCAGCATTTT. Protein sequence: CASSLSSQPQHF.